This TCR beta chain came from a study of cytomegalovirus exposure and HLA in healthy donors. General observations from the study: TCR beta V- and J-gene trimming was later associated with a missense DCLRE1C variant.

Worth noting for this clone: Its specificity is unknown.

CDR3 size: 16 residues. The V end lost 0 bases, the J end lost 1 base, and 13 bases lay between the germline ends. Germline CDR1 reads SGHRS; CDR2 reads YFSETQ. In the PCR, 60 Vbeta and 13 Jbeta primers were used. Libraries were prepared by immunoSEQ multiplex PCR; TCRdb keeps only in-frame clonotypes and omits some of them. The sample shows 140,000 to 150,000 clones, around 86% of them seen only once. This receptor was identified in a woman aged 25 to 39 in good health and CMV-seronegative. The sample consisted of PBMCs. This chain links TRBV5-1 with TRBJ2-5, with D maybe TRBD1 (6 bases). This CDR3 reads CASSLGGQPTQETQYF. CDR3 nucleotide sequence: TGCGCCAGCAGCTTGGGGGGGCAGCCGACCCAAGAGACCCAGTACTTC.